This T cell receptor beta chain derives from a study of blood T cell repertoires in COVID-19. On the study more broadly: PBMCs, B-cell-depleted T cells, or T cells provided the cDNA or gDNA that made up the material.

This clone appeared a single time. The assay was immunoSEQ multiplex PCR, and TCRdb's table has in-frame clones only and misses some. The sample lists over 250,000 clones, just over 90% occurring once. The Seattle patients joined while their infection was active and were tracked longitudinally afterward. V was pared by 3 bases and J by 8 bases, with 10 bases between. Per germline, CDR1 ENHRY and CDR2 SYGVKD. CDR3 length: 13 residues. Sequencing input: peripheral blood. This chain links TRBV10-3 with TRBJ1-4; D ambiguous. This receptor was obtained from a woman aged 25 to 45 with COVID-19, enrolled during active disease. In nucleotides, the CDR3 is TGTGCCATCAGTGACGGGGTTGAGGAAAAACTGTTTTTT. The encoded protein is CAISDGVEEKLFF.